What follows are 20 T cell receptor beta chains derived from one specimen sequenced in a study of beta chain features in type 1 diabetes. Expressed TCRB transcripts were sequenced, since all the RNA that had been isolated was reverse transcribed. Libraries were prepared by immunoSEQ multiplex PCR; TCRdb keeps only in-frame clonotypes and omits some of them. Of over 500,000 clones in the sample, about a sixth were seen once. What was sequenced was naive CD4+ T cells from blood. These receptors were taken from a man aged 18 to 29 in good health.

This clone was found a few times. V usage is TRBV10-3 and J usage is TRBJ2-1; D is uncertain. V lost 0 bases and J lost 16, with 13 bases in between. Per the germline V gene, CDR1 is ENHRY and CDR2 is SYGVKD. The CDR3 extends over 12 amino acids. CDR3 nucleotides: TGTGCCATCAGTGAGTCCGGGCCCCAGCTCTTCTTC. It is translated as CAISESGPQLFF.

The chain carries TRBV13 and TRBJ2-3, with D possibly being TRBD2 (6 bases). Trimming left V 2 bases short and J 0 bases short, with 9 bases between. CDR1 is PRHDT and CDR2 is FYEKMQ in the germline V gene (reference sequence). The CDR3 is 15 residues long. The CDR3 loop is CASSLRGGSTDTQYF. Written as DNA, the CDR3 is TGTGCCAGCAGCTTAAGGGGAGGCAGCACAGATACGCAGTATTTT.

This sequence joins TRBV28 and TRBJ2-6; 7 nucleotides match TRBD2. V gave up 7 bases and J gave up 0 bases; unmatched junction bases: 0. CDR1 is MDHEN, CDR2 SYDVKM, per germline. The CDR3 extends over 14 amino acids. The CDR3 here is CASKRDSGANVLTF. As DNA, the CDR3 is TGTGCCAGCAAGCGGGACTCTGGGGCCAACGTCCTGACTTTC.

The genes are TRBV10-3 and TRBJ2-2; D gene ambiguous. V lost 4 bases to trimming and J lost 1 base, with 10 bases between them. CDR3 length: 15 amino acids. Per germline, CDR1 ENHRY and CDR2 SYGVKD. The CDR3 nucleotides are TGTGCCATCAGTGGAAGGACGGGGAACACCGGGGAGCTGTTTTTT. Translation: CAISGRTGNTGELFF.

This chain joins TRBV4-2 and TRBJ2-7; 10 bases align to TRBD2. Germline trimming cut 1 base from V and 3 bases from J; bases unmatched to any gene: 9. Germline V gene data show CDR1 as LGHNA and CDR2 as YNFKEQ. The CDR3 covers 17 residues. CDR3 loop: CASSQVASGSPFYEQYF. In nucleotides, the CDR3 is TGTGCCAGCAGCCAAGTGGCTAGCGGGAGTCCCTTCTACGAGCAGTACTTC.

This clone has just a few counts. The gene calls are TRBV2 and TRBJ1-5, with D tentatively TRBD1 (6 bases). This CDR3 comprises 14 residues. V was cut by 6 bases and J by 4 bases, with 13 bases left in between. Germline values: CDR1 SNHLY, CDR2 FYNNEI. The CDR3: CASRGQKGNQPQHF. CDR3 sequence (DNA): TGTGCCAGCAGGGGACAAAAGGGAAATCAGCCCCAGCATTTT.

The chain combines TRBV5-1 with TRBJ2-7; 8 positions match TRBD1. CDR3 length: 14 residues. Germline V lookup: CDR1 SGHRS, CDR2 YFSETQ. V was clipped by 1 base and J by 5 bases; unmatched bases: 5. For the CDR3, the DNA is TGCGCCAGCAGCTTGTATTCAGGGGGCAACGAGCAGTACTTC. Protein product: CASSLYSGGNEQYF.

The CDR3 DNA is TGTGCCAGCAGCGCGACCGGGACAGGGGTAAAGAATGAGCAGTTCTTC. Translating it yields CASSATGTGVKNEQFF. This chain joins TRBV6-6 and TRBJ2-1; 10 positions agree with TRBD1. Trimming removed 6 bases from V and 7 bases from J; junction bases left unmatched: 12. Germline CDR1 reads MNHNY; CDR2 reads SVGAGI (reference sequence). There are 16 residues in the CDR3.

The V call is TRBV7-9, the J call TRBJ1-5; D might be TRBD1 (5 bases). The CDR3 extends over 17 amino acids. Germline V CDR1 and CDR2: SEHNR, FQNEAQ (reference sequence). V was shortened by 0 bases and J by 2 bases, with 14 bases between the two germline ends. The chain's CDR3 is CASSLALGRGGNQPQHF. The CDR3, as DNA: TGTGCCAGCAGCTTAGCGCTTGGCCGGGGCGGCAATCAGCCCCAGCATTTT.

The V and J genes are TRBV5-1 and TRBJ2-3; a possible D gene is TRBD2 (6 bases). Germline CDR1 reads SGHRS; CDR2 reads YFSETQ. Trimming pared 6 bases from V and 5 bases from J, leaving 13 bases between. CDR3 length: 13 amino acids. The CDR3 reads CASTRLGEDTQYF. The CDR3 DNA reads as TGCGCCAGCACCAGACTAGGAGAAGATACGCAGTATTTT.

This clone has just a few counts. This rearrangement joins TRBV9 to TRBJ1-3; maybe TRBD1 (5 bases). This CDR3 spans 14 amino acids. The ends were cut back, 0 bases at V and 7 bases at J, with 11 bases in the middle. Germline CDR1 and CDR2: SGDLS and YYNGEE. CDR3: CASSVAGLSNTIYF. The CDR3 nucleotides read TGTGCCAGCAGCGTAGCAGGGTTGAGCAACACCATATATTTT.

This clone was counted only a few times. The chain carries TRBV7-2 and TRBJ2-1; unclear D gene. This CDR3 has 13 amino acids. CDR1 is SGHTA, CDR2 FQGNSA, per germline. Between the trimmed V and J ends, which lost 5 bases and 3 bases, there was a span of 8 bases. CDR3 sequence (DNA): TGTGCCAGCAGCCCCCCCGGCTACAATGAGCAGTTCTTC. Translation gives CASSPPGYNEQFF.

The genes are TRBV12-5 and TRBJ1-1, with D perhaps TRBD1 (5 bases). This CDR3 is built from 15 residues. V lost 2 bases to trimming and J lost 1 base, with 11 bases between them. Germline V gene data show CDR1 as LGHNT and CDR2 as FRNRAP. In DNA form, the CDR3 reads TGTGCTAGTGGTTTGACCCGGGGGTGGAACACTGAAGCTTTCTTT. Its protein product is CASGLTRGWNTEAFF.

This clone was found a few times. V gene TRBV27 combines with J gene TRBJ1-1; no firm D call. Trimming took 4 bases from V and 1 from J, leaving 19 bases between them. CDR3 size: 17 residues. The V gene's germline CDR1 is MNHEY and CDR2 SMNVEV (reference sequence). This CDR3 is CASSSRVRLLSNTEAFF. In DNA form, the CDR3 reads TGTGCCAGCAGTTCAAGGGTTAGACTTCTTTCGAACACTGAAGCTTTCTTT.

The chain carries TRBV28 and TRBJ2-1, with D possibly TRBD2 on 5 matching bases. The CDR3 is made up of 15 amino acids. The V gene lost 5 bases and the J gene lost 1 base, with 12 bases spanning the gap. Germline V gene lookup returns CDR1 MDHEN and CDR2 SYDVKM. The CDR3 loop reads CASSAGLSSYNEQFF. In nucleotides, the CDR3 is TGTGCCAGCAGTGCCGGACTTTCTTCCTACAATGAGCAGTTCTTC.

This chain connects TRBV6-5 to TRBJ1-3; D remains ambiguous. Between the trimmed V and J ends, which lost 6 bases and 3 bases, there was a span of 6 bases. The CDR3 has 12 residues. Germline CDR1 and CDR2: MNHEY and SVGAGI. This CDR3 is CASSRDGNTIYF. The CDR3 bases are TGTGCCAGCAGCCGCGATGGAAACACCATATATTTT.

V usage is TRBV30 and J usage is TRBJ2-5; no reliable D call. The J call may be in error: the DNA end matches TRBJ2-7 better. The CDR3 consists of 15 residues. The germline V gene encodes CDR1 GTSNPN and CDR2 SVGIG (reference sequence). The CDR3 here is CAWSVFEVNPYEQYF. The DNA for the CDR3 is TGTGCCTGGAGTGTCTTTGAGGTCAATCCCTACGAGCAGTACTTC.

This clone was counted a few times. The rearrangement joins TRBV4-1 to TRBJ1-5, with D possibly being TRBD1 (6 bases). This CDR3 contains 17 residues. V dropped 0 bases and J dropped 5 bases, with 17 bases sitting between them. The V gene's germline CDR1 is MGHRA and CDR2 YSYEKL. CDR3 loop: CASSQEPPRGWDQPQHF. The CDR3 coding sequence is TGCGCCAGCAGCCAAGAGCCCCCCAGGGGATGGGATCAGCCCCAGCATTTT.

This clone was found a few times. The chain combines TRBV5-6 with TRBJ2-1; no reliable D call. Per the germline V gene, CDR1 is SGHDT and CDR2 is YYEEEE. The V end lost 4 bases, the J end lost 9 bases, and 8 bases lay between the germline ends. This CDR3 spans 11 amino acids. As DNA, the CDR3 is TGTGCCAGCAGCGTTCGAGGTGAGCAGTTCTTC. It specifies CASSVRGEQFF.

As DNA, the CDR3 is TGCAGCGTCGAGGACAGCAAGTACTCCTACAATGAGCAGTTCTTC. Translating it yields CSVEDSKYSYNEQFF. This chain joins TRBV29-1 and TRBJ2-1, with D perhaps TRBD1 (6 bases). The V end was cut by 6 bases, the J end by 0 bases, with 15 bases between. The length of the CDR3 is 15 residues. Per germline, CDR1 SQVTM and CDR2 ANQGSEA.